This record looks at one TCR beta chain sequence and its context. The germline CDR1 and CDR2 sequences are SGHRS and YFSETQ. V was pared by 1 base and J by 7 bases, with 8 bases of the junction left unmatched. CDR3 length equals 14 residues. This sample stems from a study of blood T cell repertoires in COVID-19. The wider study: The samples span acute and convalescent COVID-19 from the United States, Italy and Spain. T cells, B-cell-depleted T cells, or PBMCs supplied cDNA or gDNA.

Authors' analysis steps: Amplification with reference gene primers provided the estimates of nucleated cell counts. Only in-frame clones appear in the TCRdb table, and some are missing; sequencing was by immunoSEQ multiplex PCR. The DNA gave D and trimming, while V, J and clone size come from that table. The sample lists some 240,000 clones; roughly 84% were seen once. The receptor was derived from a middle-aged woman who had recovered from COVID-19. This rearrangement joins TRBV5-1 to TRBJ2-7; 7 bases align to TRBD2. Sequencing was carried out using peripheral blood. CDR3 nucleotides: TGCGCCAGCAGCTTGAACCGGGGGGTGGGAGAGCAGTACTTC. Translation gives CASSLNRGVGEQYF.